This T cell receptor beta chain appears in the sequencing data of a study of control samples from healthy donors and cancer patients. Germline CDR1 and CDR2: SNHLY and FYNNEI. The CDR3 is 13 residues long. J lost 3 bases, V lost 4 bases, and 2 bases had no gene match. The repertoire was sequenced with immunoSEQ multiplex PCR; TCRdb's copy has only in-frame clones and lacks some. The sample contains approximately 170,000 clones, about nine tenths of which appear only once. Turning to this clone: Other DNA sequences from this sample encode an identical CDR3 as well.

Material for sequencing was blood. This TCR was sampled from a woman aged 25-40 years in good health. The V gene is TRBV2, the J gene TRBJ1-1; TRBD1 agrees at 7 bases. The CDR3 loop is CASSGQGYTEAFF. The CDR3 nucleotides read TGTGCCAGCAGTGGACAGGGATACACTGAAGCTTTCTTT. Full variable domain (rest looked up from reference TRBV2 and TRBJ1-1): EPEVTQTPSHQVTQMGQEVILRCVPISNHLYFYWYRQILGQKVEFLVSFYNNEISEKSEIFDDQFSVERPDGSNFTLKIRSTKLEDSAMYFCASSGQGYTEAFFGQGTRLTVV.